This T cell receptor (beta chain) was profiled in a study of blood T cell repertoires in COVID-19. As for the study in general: COVID-19 samples, acute and convalescent, were from the United States, Italy and Spain.

Authors' data handling: Nucleated cell counts were estimated from reference gene primer amplification. Profiling relied on immunoSEQ multiplex PCR, and the TCRdb table lists in-frame clones only, not all of them. D and trimming were read from the DNA, whereas the V and J calls and clone size are those reported in that table. The profile shows about 200,000 clones, 84% of them singletons. The germline gives CDR1 SNHLY, CDR2 FYNNEI. V shed 4 bases, J shed 4 bases, and the junction held 5 bases outside the gene matches. This CDR3 has 14 amino acids. J is TRBJ2-3 and V is TRBV2; TRBD2 aligns across 7 bases. What was sequenced was peripheral blood. The TCR was taken from a man aged 45-60 years with active or convalescent COVID-19. The CDR3 here is CASSGSGWADTQYF. CDR3 bases: TGTGCCAGCAGTGGTAGCGGGTGGGCAGATACGCAGTATTTT.